Each of the 25 T cell receptor beta chains below was sequenced from the same sample in a study of vaccination effects on CD4 cells after COVID-19 (dated by TCRdb to between 2021 and 2024). Their recognized antigens are unknown. To identify antigen-specific CD4+ T cell clonotypes by their expansion, the ViraFEST assay first stimulated PBMC with viral peptide pools and then applied TCR sequencing. After 10 to 11 days of culture, CD4+ T cells were isolated with the EasySep CD4+ T cell isolation kit. Participants received two doses of either the BNT162b2 or the mRNA-1273 mRNA SARS-CoV-2 vaccine. The library was generated by the immunoSEQ multiplex PCR assay. Here the immuneACCESS table is served through TCRdb, limited to in-frame sequences with V and J called. Missing clones are a known gap in these copies; in checked studies unresolved V genes cover under half, and the rest lacks a known reason. In all, the sample holds 17,000 or so clones, and 70% of those were seen once. The ten largest clones capture about 8.2% of the sample.

The sequencing used CD4+ T cells from PBMCs cultured with SARS-CoV-2 spike peptides, collected after COVID-19 vaccination. What the cell subset or site label conveys for this sample: SARS-CoV-2 spike overlapping peptide pool stimulation. The receptors stem from a human donor who received a COVID-19 vaccine.

The chain uses TRBV9 and TRBJ1-3; maybe TRBD1 (5 bases). Looked up from germline, CDR1 is SGDLS and CDR2 is YYNGEE. There are 16 residues in the CDR3. The ends were cut back, 3 bases at V and 2 bases at J, with 15 bases in the middle. In nucleotides, the CDR3 is TGTGCCAGCAGCGAATGGGGGGAAGGAGCTGGAAACACCATATATTTT. Amino acid sequence: CASSEWGEGAGNTIYF.

The chain recombines TRBV19 with TRBJ1-2, with TRBD1 matching over 7 bases. The ends lost 5 bases at V and 8 bases at J; junction bases unmatched: 8. Germline V gene lookup returns CDR1 LNHDA and CDR2 SQIVND (reference sequence). The CDR3 contains 13 residues. The CDR3 loop is CASSSTGPLGYTF. The CDR3 nucleotides are TGTGCCAGTAGTTCGACAGGGCCGCTAGGCTACACCTTC.

The chain joins TRBV5-6 to TRBJ2-7; D possibly corresponds to TRBD2 (6 bases). The CDR3 has 14 amino acids. Looked up from germline, CDR1 is SGHDT and CDR2 is YYEEEE. Trimming removed 4 bases at V and 2 bases at J, with 13 bases between. CDR3 DNA: TGTGCCAGCAGCCCGCAGCGGGCCACCTACGAGCAGTACTTC. Its translation is CASSPQRATYEQYF.

The chain has TRBV4-3 and TRBJ2-2; D may match TRBD1 or TRBD2 (5 bases each). V lost 1 base to trimming and J lost 1 base, with 10 bases between them. The CDR3 is made up of 16 amino acids. Germline lookup yields CDR1 LGHNA and CDR2 YSLEER. CDR3 DNA sequence: TGCGCCAGCAGCCAAGCGCAGGGACGGAACACCGGGGAGCTGTTTTTT. It is translated as CASSQAQGRNTGELFF.

The chain couples TRBV29-1 to TRBJ1-4; 8 positions match TRBD1. Germline CDR1 and CDR2: SQVTM and ANQGSEA. This CDR3 spans 14 amino acids. J gave up 6 bases and V 1 base, and 4 bases lay outside the gene matches. The CDR3: CSVEGPGQDEKLFF. CDR3 nucleotides: TGCAGCGTTGAAGGTCCGGGACAGGATGAAAAACTGTTTTTT.

V is TRBV19 and J is TRBJ1-2, with D tentatively TRBD1 (6 bases). V was pared by 1 base and J by 6 bases, with 12 bases between. The germline V gene has CDR1 LNHDA and CDR2 SQIVND (reference sequence). CDR3 length: 14 amino acids. The CDR3 sequence is CASSIGQGTHGYTF. The CDR3 DNA sequence: TGTGCCAGTAGTATAGGCCAGGGGACCCATGGCTACACCTTC.

This chain connects TRBV6-5 to TRBJ2-7; D unclear. V dropped 2 bases and J dropped 3 bases, with 14 bases sitting between them. The CDR3 loop spans 15 amino acids. Germline CDR1 reads MNHEY; CDR2 reads SVGAGI. This chain's CDR3 is CASSYRRNGLYEQYF. The CDR3 nucleotides are TGTGCCAGCAGTTACCGAAGGAACGGGCTCTACGAGCAGTACTTC.

This clone was picked up one time. The chain has TRBV2 and TRBJ2-2, with 9 bases lining up with TRBD2. The germline V gene encodes CDR1 SNHLY and CDR2 FYNNEI. The CDR3 is made up of 15 amino acids. Trimming cost V 5 bases and J 3 bases; bases outside gene matches: 4. CDR3 residues: CASSRTSADTGELFF. Here the CDR3 DNA reads TGTGCCAGCAGTCGGACTAGCGCCGACACCGGGGAGCTGTTTTTT.

In its sample, this clone ranks as medium-sized. The CDR3 loop is CASSKRAGTGLNEQFF. CDR3 nucleotides: TGTGCCAGCAGCAAACGCGCCGGGACAGGGTTAAATGAGCAGTTCTTC. The rearrangement joins TRBV7-3 to TRBJ2-1; 9 nucleotides line up with TRBD1. In germline, CDR1 is SGHTA, CDR2 FQGTGA. J gave up 7 bases and V 5 bases, and 12 bases lay outside the gene matches. The CDR3 has 16 amino acids.

The chain links TRBV6-2 or TRBV6-3 to TRBJ1-4; D remains ambiguous. CDR3 size: 16 residues. Germline V lookup: CDR1 MNHEY, CDR2 SVGEGT. Trimming shortened V by 0 bases and J by 6 bases, and 14 bases separated the two germline ends. The CDR3 DNA is TGTGCCAGCAGTTACTCGGGGATTGGGCTATATGAAAAACTGTTTTTT. Translating gives CASSYSGIGLYEKLFF.

The rearrangement links TRBV27 to TRBJ1-5, with no clear D. The germline V gene has CDR1 MNHEY and CDR2 SMNVEV (reference sequence). With 5 bases removed from V and 0 bases from J, the gap between germline ends came to 8 bases. The length of the CDR3 is 14 residues. The CDR3 protein is CASSPINSNQPQHF. The CDR3 region has the DNA TGTGCCAGCAGTCCAATAAATAGCAATCAGCCCCAGCATTTT.

The chain links TRBV19 to TRBJ2-7; 7 bases are shared with TRBD1. Germline values: CDR1 LNHDA, CDR2 SQIVND (reference sequence). The CDR3 has 13 residues. V dropped 4 bases and J dropped 5; count of bases not matched to a gene: 5. The CDR3 sequence: CASSTTGSNEQYF. Here the CDR3 DNA reads TGTGCCAGTAGTACGACAGGGTCAAACGAGCAGTACTTC.

The chain has TRBV6-5 and TRBJ2-5, with a weak D call TRBD2 (6 bases). The V gene's germline CDR1 is MNHEY and CDR2 SVGAGI. With 7 bases removed from V and 4 bases from J, the gap between germline ends came to 19 bases. CDR3 length: 15 amino acids. The CDR3 DNA reads as TGTGCCAGCAACATAGGTCTCGGGGGAGGAGAGACCCAGTACTTC. It translates to CASNIGLGGGETQYF.

The gene calls are TRBV28 and TRBJ1-1; weak D call: TRBD1 (5 bases). V lost 6 bases and J 5 bases, leaving 16 bases between the germline ends. Per germline, CDR1 MDHEN and CDR2 SYDVKM. This CDR3 is 14 amino acids long. The CDR3 protein is CASRLLGGRTEAFF. CDR3 in DNA: TGTGCCAGCAGGCTACTGGGGGGAAGGACTGAAGCTTTCTTT.

The rearrangement joins TRBV10-3 to TRBJ2-3; 8 bases align to TRBD1. After removal of 7 bases from V and 4 bases from J, the junction contained 7 bases not matched to a gene. The CDR3 is made up of 14 amino acids. Germline-derived CDR1 and CDR2 are ENHRY and SYGVKD. The CDR3 nucleotides are TGTGCCATCACTAGGACAGGGAGCTCAGATACGCAGTATTTT. It translates to CAITRTGSSDTQYF.

The V call is TRBV6-5, the J call TRBJ2-1; the D gene is possibly TRBD2 (5 bases). Germline lookup yields CDR1 MNHEY and CDR2 SVGAGI. This CDR3 has 13 amino acids. Trimming cost V 5 bases and J 8 bases, with 13 bases left between them. For the CDR3, the DNA is TGTGCCAGCAGTCCGCAGGACTTTCATGAGCAGTTCTTC. Protein product: CASSPQDFHEQFF.

This clone was seen a handful of times. The chain links TRBV5-8 to TRBJ2-7, with 7 nucleotides matching TRBD1. The CDR3 is 14 amino acids. The V segment lost 5 bases and the J segment 5 bases; nucleotides outside the gene matches: 10. In germline, CDR1 is SGHTS, CDR2 YDEGEE. The CDR3 is CASSKTGSGDEQYF. CDR3 in DNA: TGTGCCAGCAGTAAGACAGGGAGTGGGGACGAGCAGTACTTC.

Only one count was recorded for this clone. The chain carries TRBV9 and TRBJ2-3; perhaps D is TRBD1 or TRBD2 (6 bases each). V lost 0 bases and J 3 bases, leaving 14 bases between the germline ends. The length of the CDR3 is 16 residues. CDR1 and CDR2 from the germline V gene are SGDLS and YYNGEE. CDR3 in amino acids: CASSVAGGGRTDTQYF. In DNA, the CDR3 is TGTGCCAGCAGCGTAGCAGGAGGGGGAAGGACAGATACGCAGTATTTT.

The V and J genes are TRBV28 and TRBJ2-5; 10 bases align to TRBD2. The CDR3 consists of 14 residues. V dropped 5 bases and J dropped 5; count of bases not matched to a gene: 5. Germline CDR1 MDHEN, CDR2 SYDVKM. CDR3 sequence: CASSGAGGPETQYF. The CDR3 bases are TGTGCCAGCAGTGGAGCGGGAGGGCCTGAGACCCAGTACTTC.

The chain employs TRBV7-9 and TRBJ2-3; the D gene is possibly TRBD2 (5 bases). With 7 bases removed from V and 0 bases from J, the gap between germline ends came to 14 bases. Germline CDR1 reads SEHNR; CDR2 reads FQNEAQ (reference sequence). There are 15 residues in the CDR3. The CDR3 spells CASMERPTSTDTQYF. In DNA, the CDR3 is TGTGCCAGCATGGAGCGGCCGACTAGCACAGATACGCAGTATTTT. Full variable domain (rest looked up from reference TRBV7-9 and TRBJ2-3): DTGVSQNPRHKITKRGQNVTFRCDPISEHNRLYWYRQTLGQGPEFLTYFQNEAQLEKSRLLSDRFSAERPKGSFSTLEIQRTEQGDSAMYLCASMERPTSTDTQYFGPGTRLTVL.

This chain joins TRBV4-1 and TRBJ1-2; D may be TRBD1 (5 bases). The CDR3 is 18 amino acids. In germline, CDR1 is MGHRA, CDR2 YSYEKL. Trimming took 0 bases from V and 2 from J, leaving 19 bases between them. CDR3: CASSQDARPRRTNYGYTF. The CDR3 DNA reads as TGCGCCAGCAGCCAAGATGCCCGCCCGAGGCGGACAAACTATGGCTACACCTTC.

The chain couples TRBV30 to TRBJ2-3; TRBD1 matches at 8 bases. The trim removed 3 bases at V and 4 bases at J, leaving 9 bases unmatched. Germline values: CDR1 GTSNPN, CDR2 SVGIG (reference sequence). This CDR3 comprises 15 residues. The CDR3 bases are TGTGCCTGGAGGTCGCAGGGGGCAGGGGCAGATACGCAGTATTTT. Amino acids: CAWRSQGAGADTQYF.

This chain links TRBV5-4 with TRBJ2-7; 8 bases fit TRBD1. Germline V gene lookup returns CDR1 SGHNT and CDR2 YYREEE (reference sequence). The CDR3 contains 15 residues. V shed 6 bases, J shed 0 bases, and the junction held 8 bases outside the gene matches. CDR3 DNA sequence: TGTGCCAGCACCAGGACAGGGCAGAGCTCCTACGAGCAGTACTTC. Translation: CASTRTGQSSYEQYF.

The genes are TRBV6-1 and TRBJ1-6; TRBD1 matches 8 bases. Germline V gene lookup returns CDR1 MNHNS and CDR2 SASEGT. The CDR3 sequence is 16 residues long. With 2 bases clipped from V and 7 bases from J, the junction kept 7 bases outside the gene matches. CDR3 amino acids: CASSEQQGGGNSPLHF. CDR3 DNA: TGTGCCAGCAGTGAACAACAGGGGGGGGGAAATTCACCCCTCCACTTT.

The chain uses TRBV7-2 and TRBJ2-3, with 7 positions matching TRBD2. This CDR3 region has 13 residues. The trim removed 5 bases at V and 8 bases at J, leaving 7 bases unmatched. Germline assignment: CDR1 SGHTA and CDR2 FQGNSA. CDR3 loop: CASSPRLASTQYF. CDR3 DNA sequence: TGTGCCAGCAGCCCCCGACTAGCATCTACGCAGTATTTT.